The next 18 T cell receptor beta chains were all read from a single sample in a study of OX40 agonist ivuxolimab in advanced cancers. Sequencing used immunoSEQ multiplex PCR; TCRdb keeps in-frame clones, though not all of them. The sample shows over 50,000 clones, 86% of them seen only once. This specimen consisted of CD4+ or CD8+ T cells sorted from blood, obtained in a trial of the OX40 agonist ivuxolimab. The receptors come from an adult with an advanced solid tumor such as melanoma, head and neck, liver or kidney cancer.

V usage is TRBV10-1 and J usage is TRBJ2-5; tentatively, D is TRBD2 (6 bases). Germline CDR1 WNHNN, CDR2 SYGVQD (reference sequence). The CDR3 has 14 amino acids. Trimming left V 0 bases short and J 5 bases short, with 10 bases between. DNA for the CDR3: TGCGCCAGCAGTGAGTCGCGCGCGGGGGAGACCCAGTACTTC. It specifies CASSESRAGETQYF.

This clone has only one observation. The CDR3 sequence is CASSLLNTIYF. CDR3 nucleotides: TGTGCCAGCAGCTTGTTAAACACCATATATTTT. V usage is TRBV5-5 and J usage is TRBJ1-3; D uncertain. The CDR3 has 11 amino acids. Germline CDR1 reads SGHKS; CDR2 reads YYEKEE (reference sequence). Trimming stripped 1 base from V and 6 bases from J, with 2 bases between.

CDR3 loop: CASSEFRLAGEVDEQYF. The CDR3 DNA reads TGTGCCAGCAGTGAATTTAGACTAGCGGGAGAAGTCGACGAGCAGTACTTC. V usage is TRBV2 and J usage is TRBJ2-7; 12 nucleotides line up with TRBD2. The CDR3 is made up of 17 amino acids. Germline CDR1 SNHLY, CDR2 FYNNEI. V was pared by 2 bases and J by 5 bases, with 10 bases of the junction left unmatched.

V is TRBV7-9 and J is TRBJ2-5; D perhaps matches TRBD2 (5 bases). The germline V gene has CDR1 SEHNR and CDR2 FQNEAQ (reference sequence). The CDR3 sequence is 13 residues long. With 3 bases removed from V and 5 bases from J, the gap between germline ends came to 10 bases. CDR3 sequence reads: CASSFGSAETQYF. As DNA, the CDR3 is TGTGCCAGCAGCTTTGGGAGCGCGGAGACCCAGTACTTC.

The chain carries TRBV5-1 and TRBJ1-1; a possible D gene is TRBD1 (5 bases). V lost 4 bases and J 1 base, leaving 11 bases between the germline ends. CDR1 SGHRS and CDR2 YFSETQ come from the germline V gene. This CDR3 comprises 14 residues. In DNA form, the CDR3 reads TGCGCCAGCAGCGCCCAAACAGGGAACACTGAAGCTTTCTTT. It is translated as CASSAQTGNTEAFF.

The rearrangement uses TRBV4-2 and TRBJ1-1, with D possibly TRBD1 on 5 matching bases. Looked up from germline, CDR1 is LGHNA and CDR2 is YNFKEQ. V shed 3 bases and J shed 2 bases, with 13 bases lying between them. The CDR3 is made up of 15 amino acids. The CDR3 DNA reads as TGTGCCAGCAGCCAGGGCGGACGGGACAACACTGAAGCTTTCTTT. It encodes CASSQGGRDNTEAFF.

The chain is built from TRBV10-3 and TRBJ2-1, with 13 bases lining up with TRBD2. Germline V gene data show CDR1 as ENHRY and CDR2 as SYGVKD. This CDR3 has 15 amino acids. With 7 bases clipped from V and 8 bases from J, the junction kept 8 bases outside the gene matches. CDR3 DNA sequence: TGTGCCATCAAAAGGACTAGCGGGAGTAGGGATGAGCAGTTCTTC. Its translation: CAIKRTSGSRDEQFF.

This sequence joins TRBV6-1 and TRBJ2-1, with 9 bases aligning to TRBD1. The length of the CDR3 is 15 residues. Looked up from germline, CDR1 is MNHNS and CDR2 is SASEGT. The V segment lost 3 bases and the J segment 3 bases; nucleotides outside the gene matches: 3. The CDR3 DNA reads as TGTGCCAGCAGTGAGGGGGACAGGGTCTACAATGAGCAGTTCTTC. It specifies CASSEGDRVYNEQFF.

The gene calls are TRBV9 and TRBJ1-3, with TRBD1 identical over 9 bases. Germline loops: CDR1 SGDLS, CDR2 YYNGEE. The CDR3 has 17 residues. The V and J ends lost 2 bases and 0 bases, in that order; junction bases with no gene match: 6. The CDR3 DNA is TGTGCCAGCAGCGTTTCCGGGACAGGGCACTCTGGAAACACCATATATTTT. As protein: CASSVSGTGHSGNTIYF.

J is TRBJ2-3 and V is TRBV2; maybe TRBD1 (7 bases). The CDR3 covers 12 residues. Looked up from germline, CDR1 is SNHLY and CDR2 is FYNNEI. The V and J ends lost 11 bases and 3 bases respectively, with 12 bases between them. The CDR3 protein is CASRGVTDTQYF. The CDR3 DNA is TGTGCCTCCAGGGGGGTAACAGATACGCAGTATTTT.

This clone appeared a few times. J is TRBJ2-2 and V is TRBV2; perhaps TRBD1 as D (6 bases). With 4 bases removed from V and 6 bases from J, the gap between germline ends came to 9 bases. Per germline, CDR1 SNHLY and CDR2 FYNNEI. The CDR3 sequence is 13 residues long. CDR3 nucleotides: TGTGCCAGCAGTGCACAGGGTTCCGGGGAGCTGTTTTTT. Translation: CASSAQGSGELFF.

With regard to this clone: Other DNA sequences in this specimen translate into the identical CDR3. The CDR3: CASSPDENYGYTF. The CDR3 DNA is TGTGCCAGCTCACCGGACGAAAACTATGGCTACACCTTC. The J gene is TRBJ1-2, the V gene TRBV18; D ambiguous. From germline, CDR1 is KGHSH and CDR2 LQKENI. V gave up 3 bases and J gave up 2 bases, with 7 bases separating them. The CDR3 extends over 13 amino acids.

Written as DNA, the CDR3 is TGTGCCAGCAGGGCGCGTCGGGGGGCCTACGAGCAGTACTTC. It translates to CASRARRGAYEQYF. This rearrangement joins TRBV5-8 to TRBJ2-7, with TRBD2 matching 7 bases. V lost 5 bases and J lost 2; bases outside the gene matches: 7. Germline V gene lookup returns CDR1 SGHTS and CDR2 YDEGEE. CDR3 size: 14 residues.

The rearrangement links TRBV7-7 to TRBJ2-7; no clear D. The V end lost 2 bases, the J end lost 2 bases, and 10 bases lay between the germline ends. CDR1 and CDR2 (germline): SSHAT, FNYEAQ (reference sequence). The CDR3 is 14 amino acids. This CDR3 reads CASSLSSSTYEQYF. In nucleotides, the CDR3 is TGTGCCAGCAGCTTATCCTCCTCTACCTACGAGCAGTACTTC.

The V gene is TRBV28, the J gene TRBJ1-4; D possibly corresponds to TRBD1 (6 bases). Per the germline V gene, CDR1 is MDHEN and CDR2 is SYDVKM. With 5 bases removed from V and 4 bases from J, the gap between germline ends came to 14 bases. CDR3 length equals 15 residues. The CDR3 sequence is CASSPSGAFNEKLFF. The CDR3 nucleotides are TGTGCCAGCAGTCCGTCGGGGGCTTTTAATGAAAAACTGTTTTTT.

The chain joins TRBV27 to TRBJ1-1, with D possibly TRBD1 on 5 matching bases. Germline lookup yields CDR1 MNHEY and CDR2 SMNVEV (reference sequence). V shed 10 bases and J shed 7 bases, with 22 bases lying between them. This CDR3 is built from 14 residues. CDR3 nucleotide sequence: TGTGCCACGTCCCATGGGGGTCGGGTGGGTGAAGCTTTCTTT. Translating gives CATSHGGRVGEAFF.

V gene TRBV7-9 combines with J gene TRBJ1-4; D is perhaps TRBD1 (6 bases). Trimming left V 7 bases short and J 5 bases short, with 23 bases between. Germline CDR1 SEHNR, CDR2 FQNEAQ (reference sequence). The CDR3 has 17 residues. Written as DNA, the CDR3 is TGTGCCAGCACCCCGCTCGCTGGGGGGACAAGGAATGAAAAACTGTTTTTT. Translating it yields CASTPLAGGTRNEKLFF.

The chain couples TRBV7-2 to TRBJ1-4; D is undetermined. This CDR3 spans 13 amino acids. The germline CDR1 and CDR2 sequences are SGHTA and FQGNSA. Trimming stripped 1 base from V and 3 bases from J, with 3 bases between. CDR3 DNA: TGTGCCAGCAGCTTAGAGGCTAATGAAAAACTGTTTTTT. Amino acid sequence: CASSLEANEKLFF.